Following are 10 T cell receptor beta chains from one sample sequenced in a study of T cells after yellow fever vaccination. TCRdb reprocessed the 5' RACE reads with MiXCR, giving one entry per CDR3 protein. The table records hundreds of thousands of distinct CDR3 sequences, 12% of them present only once. The sequenced sample was PBMCs, obtained on the day of the yellow fever booster vaccination. These receptor sequences come from a man aged 25 to 45 who received the YFV17D yellow fever vaccine.

This clonotype was counted between two and nine times. The chain combines TRBV28 with TRBJ2-5; TRBD1 matches 9 bases. The CDR3 sequence is 15 residues long. Trimming took 5 bases from V and 2 from J; bases not matched to a gene: 6. CDR1 is MDHEN and CDR2 is SYDVKM in the germline V gene. For the CDR3, the DNA is TGTGCCAGCAGTAGGGACAGGGAATGGCAAGAGACCCAGTACTTC. This sequence encodes CASSRDREWQETQYF.

The V gene is TRBV20-1, the J gene TRBJ2-1; D unclear. The CDR3 length is 16 residues. Germline V gene lookup returns CDR1 DFQATT and CDR2 SNEGSKA (reference sequence). V lost 5 bases and J lost 3, with 20 bases in between. CDR3 sequence: CSAVPRTVENYNEQFF. Here the CDR3 DNA reads TGCAGTGCTGTCCCAAGGACGGTGGAAAACTACAATGAGCAGTTCTTC.

The V gene is TRBV20-1, the J gene TRBJ2-1; no firm D call. CDR3 length: 15 residues. In germline, CDR1 is DFQATT, CDR2 SNEGSKA (reference sequence). Trimming removed 0 bases at V and 1 base at J, with 10 bases between. The CDR3 loop is CSAREPRESYNEQFF. Here the CDR3 DNA reads TGCAGTGCTAGAGAACCGAGAGAATCCTACAATGAGCAGTTCTTC.

This clonotype was counted only a few times. The chain combines TRBV12-3 or TRBV12-4 with TRBJ1-1, with unresolved D. V shed 6 bases and J shed 6 bases, with 17 bases lying between them. The CDR3 length is 14 residues. The CDR3 DNA follows: TGTGCCAGCAGCCACGGATTCCTCGTCGCTGAAGCTTTCTTT. Its protein product is CASSHGFLVAEAFF.

This clonotype was seen a handful of times. The CDR3 coding sequence is TGTGCCAGCCCTCCTCGGACAGGGGTAGGAGAGACCCAGTACTTC. This codes for CASPPRTGVGETQYF. The V call is TRBV27, the J call TRBJ2-5; TRBD1 aligns across 9 bases. CDR1 and CDR2 (germline): MNHEY, SMNVEV (reference sequence). With V trimmed by 8 bases and J by 4 bases, 11 bases remained unmatched. The length of the CDR3 is 15 residues.

The chain is built from TRBV27 and TRBJ2-7; TRBD1 matches 9 bases. Per the germline V gene, CDR1 is MNHEY and CDR2 is SMNVEV (reference sequence). This CDR3 is 16 amino acids long. V lost 6 bases to trimming and J lost 1 base; unmatched junction nucleotides: 10. The CDR3 region has the DNA TGTGCCAGCAGCCAACACAGGGGGCGGGGGTCCTACGAGCAGTACTTC. Protein: CASSQHRGRGSYEQYF.

This clonotype has a count of ten or more. This chain uses TRBV4-2 with TRBJ2-1, with TRBD2 matching over 9 bases. The CDR3 loop spans 14 amino acids. Unmatched junction bases numbered 7, after V lost 4 bases and J lost 9 bases. Germline loops: CDR1 LGHNA, CDR2 YNFKEQ. The CDR3 nucleotides read TGTGCCAGCAGCCGAGTTGGCGGGAGGGTTGAGCAGTTCTTC. It is translated as CASSRVGGRVEQFF.

This clonotype was recorded a few times. The V and J genes are TRBV6-1 and TRBJ2-7, with 7 bases that match TRBD1. After removal of 6 bases from V and 1 base from J, the junction contained 9 bases not matched to a gene. Per the germline V gene, CDR1 is MNHNS and CDR2 is SASEGT. The CDR3 covers 15 residues. CDR3 in amino acids: CASRSTRDRSYEQYF. CDR3 in DNA: TGTGCCAGCAGATCTACCAGGGACAGATCCTACGAGCAGTACTTC.

This clonotype was seen more than once but under ten times. V usage is TRBV7-2 and J usage is TRBJ2-7; TRBD2 agrees at 10 bases. Trimming cost V 5 bases and J 4 bases; bases outside gene matches: 11. Germline CDR1 SGHTA, CDR2 FQGNSA. CDR3 length equals 16 residues. The CDR3 sequence: CASSPIAGGFVYEQYF. CDR3 DNA: TGTGCCAGCAGCCCCATAGCGGGAGGTTTCGTGTACGAGCAGTACTTC.

The gene calls are TRBV5-4 and TRBJ1-1, with a possible D match to TRBD1 (6 bases). Germline V gives CDR1 SGHNT, CDR2 YYREEE (reference sequence). The V end was cut by 3 bases, the J end by 5 bases, with 20 bases between. The CDR3 runs 16 residues. Here the CDR3 reads CASSYRQVKGNTEAFF. CDR3 coding DNA: TGTGCCAGCAGCTACAGACAGGTAAAAGGGAATACTGAAGCTTTCTTT.